This is a list of T cell receptor beta chains from one sample in a study of PD-L1 blockade in urothelial cancer. Data came from immunoSEQ multiplex PCR; TCRdb stores just in-frame clones and leaves some out. Here the sample spans some 22,000 clones, almost 90% being singletons. Sequences were derived from PBMCs, sampled around atezolizumab (anti-PD-L1) treatment. These receptors originate from an older woman with urothelial cancer. CDR3s include the opening cysteine and the closing phenylalanine or tryptophan. A D gene is named only where the DNA matches it firmly. Size is omitted from some rows. Given values are once, few, many or a class for expanded clones.

length | J | D | V | size | CDR3 | DNA
16 | TRBJ2-5 | . | TRBV15 | . | CATSRELVGRQETQYF | TGTGCCACCAGCAGAGAGTTGGTTGGGAGGCAGGAGACCCAGTACTTC
14 | TRBJ2-3 | TRBD2 | TRBV14 | once | CASSRLAGGDPQYF | TGTGCCAGCAGCCGACTAGCGGGCGGGGATCCGCAGTATTTT
14 | TRBJ1-5 | . | TRBV19 | . | CASSIYSSNQPQHF | TGTGCCAGTAGTATATACAGTAGCAATCAGCCCCAGCATTTT
13 | TRBJ1-5 | TRBD1 | TRBV6-1 | few | CASQQGVNQPQHF | TGTGCCAGTCAACAGGGGGTCAATCAGCCCCAGCATTTT
17 | TRBJ2-2 | TRBD1 | TRBV28 | . | CASSLIRDSGYTGELFF | TGTGCCAGCAGTTTAATTAGGGACAGCGGATACACCGGGGAGCTGTTTTTT
17 | TRBJ2-1 | . | TRBV27 | . | CASSPNRLSGLYNEQFF | TGTGCCAGCAGTCCGAACCGACTAAGCGGGCTCTACAATGAGCAGTTCTTC
15 | TRBJ2-5 | TRBD2 | TRBV6-5 | . | CASTRGGRQQETQYF | TGTGCCAGCACCAGGGGCGGGAGGCAACAAGAGACCCAGTACTTC
14 | TRBJ2-7 | TRBD1 | TRBV11-2 | . | CASSGDRRIYEQYF | TGTGCCAGCAGCGGGGACAGGAGAATCTACGAGCAGTACTTC
16 | TRBJ1-1 | . | TRBV18 | . | CASSPKQGNMNTEAFF | TGTGCCAGCTCACCCAAGCAGGGTAACATGAACACTGAAGCTTTCTTT
13 | TRBJ1-5 | . | TRBV28 | . | CAGGRGVDQPQHF | TGTGCCGGGGGCAGGGGTGTCGATCAGCCCCAGCATTTT
15 | TRBJ1-1 | TRBD1 | TRBV10-1 | . | CASSGQGAPNTEAFF | TGCGCCAGCAGTGGGCAGGGGGCTCCGAACACTGAAGCTTTCTTT
17 | TRBJ2-3 | . | TRBV5-6 | . | CASTPTEGESRTDTQYF | TGTGCCAGCACGCCCACAGAGGGGGAAAGCCGCACAGATACGCAGTATTTT
12 | TRBJ1-1 | . | TRBV5-6 | . | CASTYQGTEAFF | TGTGCCAGCACCTATCAGGGAACTGAAGCTTTCTTT
16 | TRBJ2-1 | TRBD1 | TRBV5-4 | . | CASSLQSGQVYNEQFF | TGTGCCAGCAGCTTACAATCGGGACAGGTCTACAATGAGCAGTTCTTC
18 | TRBJ2-3 | . | TRBV7-2 | . | CASSEDLAGRPGTDTQYF | TGTGCCAGCAGCGAAGATTTAGCCGGGAGACCTGGCACAGATACGCAGTATTTT
16 | TRBJ2-7 | . | TRBV18 | . | CASSPVSGTPSYEQYF | TGTGCCAGCTCACCAGTCTCCGGGACTCCCTCCTACGAGCAGTACTTC
12 | TRBJ1-1 | . | TRBV4-2 | . | CASSQKGVEAFF | TGTGCCAGCAGCCAAAAAGGGGTTGAAGCTTTCTTT